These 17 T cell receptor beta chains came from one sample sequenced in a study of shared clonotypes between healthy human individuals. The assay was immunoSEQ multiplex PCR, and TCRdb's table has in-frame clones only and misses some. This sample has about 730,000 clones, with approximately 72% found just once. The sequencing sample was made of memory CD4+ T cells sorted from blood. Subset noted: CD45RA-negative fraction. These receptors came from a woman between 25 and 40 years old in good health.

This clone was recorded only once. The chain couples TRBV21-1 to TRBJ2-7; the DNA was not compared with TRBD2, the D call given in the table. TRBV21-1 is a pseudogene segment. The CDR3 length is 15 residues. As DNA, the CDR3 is TGTGCCAGCAGAAGACTAGCGCGGGAGATCTACGAGCAGTACTTC. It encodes CASRRLAREIYEQYF.

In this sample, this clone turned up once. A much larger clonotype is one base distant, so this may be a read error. The CDR3 loop is CASSTDRSSYNEQFF. In DNA form, the CDR3 reads TGCGCCAGCAGCACGGACAGGAGCTCCTACAATGAGCAGTTCTTC. J is TRBJ2-1 and V is TRBV5-1; 7 bases are a match to TRBD1. After removal of 4 bases from V and 0 bases from J, the junction contained 4 bases not matched to a gene. The CDR3 has 15 residues. CDR1 is SGHRS, CDR2 YFSETQ, per germline. Supplemented by reference TRBV5-1 and TRBJ2-1, the full variable domain reads KAGVTQTPRYLIKTRGQQVTLSCSPISGHRSVSWYQQTPGQGLQFLFEYFSETQRNKGNFPGRFSGRQFSNSRSEMNVSTLELGDSALYLCASSTDRSSYNEQFFGPGTRLTVL.

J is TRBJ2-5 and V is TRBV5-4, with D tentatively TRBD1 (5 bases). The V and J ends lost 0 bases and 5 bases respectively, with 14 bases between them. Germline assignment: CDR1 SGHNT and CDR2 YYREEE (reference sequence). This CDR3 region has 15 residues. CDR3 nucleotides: TGTGCCAGCAGCTTGGTTCAGGGAAGTCGTGAGACCCAGTACTTC. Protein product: CASSLVQGSRETQYF.

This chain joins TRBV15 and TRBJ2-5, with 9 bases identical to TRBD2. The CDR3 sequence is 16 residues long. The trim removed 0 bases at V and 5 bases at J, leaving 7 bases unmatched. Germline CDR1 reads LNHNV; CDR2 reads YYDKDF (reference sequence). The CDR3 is CATSRDIGSGSETQYF. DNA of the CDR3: TGTGCCACCAGCAGAGATATTGGTAGCGGGAGTGAGACCCAGTACTTC.

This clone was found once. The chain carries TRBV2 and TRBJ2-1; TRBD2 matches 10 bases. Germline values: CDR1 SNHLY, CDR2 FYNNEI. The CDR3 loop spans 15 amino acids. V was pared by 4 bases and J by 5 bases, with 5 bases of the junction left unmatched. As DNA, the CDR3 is TGTGCCAGCAGTGGAGCGGGAGGGCCAAACAATGAGCAGTTCTTC. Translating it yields CASSGAGGPNNEQFF.

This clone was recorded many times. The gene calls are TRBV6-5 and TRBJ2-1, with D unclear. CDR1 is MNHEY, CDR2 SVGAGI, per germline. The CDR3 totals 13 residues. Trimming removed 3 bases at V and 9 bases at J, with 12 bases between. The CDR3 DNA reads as TGTGCCAGCAGTTATCCACCCCCCTCTGAGCAGTTCTTC. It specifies CASSYPPPSEQFF.

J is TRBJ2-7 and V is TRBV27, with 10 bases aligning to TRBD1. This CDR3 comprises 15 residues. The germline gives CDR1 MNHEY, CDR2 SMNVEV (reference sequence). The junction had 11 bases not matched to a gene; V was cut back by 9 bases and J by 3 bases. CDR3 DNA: TGTGCCAGTAGGAGTCGGGACAGGGGTCTCTACGAGCAGTACTTC. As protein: CASRSRDRGLYEQYF.

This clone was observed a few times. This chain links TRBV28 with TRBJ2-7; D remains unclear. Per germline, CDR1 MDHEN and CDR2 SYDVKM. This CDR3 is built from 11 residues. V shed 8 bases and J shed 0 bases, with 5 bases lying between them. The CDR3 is CASESSYEQYF. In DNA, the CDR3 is TGTGCCAGCGAGTCCTCCTACGAGCAGTACTTC.

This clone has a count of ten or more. DNA of the CDR3: TGCAGCGTTGAAAAACTAGCGGGAGGCCAAAATGAGCAGTTCTTC. Translation gives CSVEKLAGGQNEQFF. The chain uses TRBV29-1 and TRBJ2-1; 12 nucleotides agree with TRBD2. V was clipped by 2 bases and J by 7 bases; unmatched bases: 6. Germline V CDR1 and CDR2: SQVTM, ANQGSEA. The CDR3 extends over 15 amino acids.

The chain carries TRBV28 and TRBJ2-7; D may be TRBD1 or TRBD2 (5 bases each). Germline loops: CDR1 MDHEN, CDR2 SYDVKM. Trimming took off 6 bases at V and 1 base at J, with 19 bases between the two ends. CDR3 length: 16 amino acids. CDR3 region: CASSPPEAGSSYEQYF. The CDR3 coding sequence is TGTGCCAGCAGCCCACCGGAGGCAGGGTCGTCCTACGAGCAGTACTTC. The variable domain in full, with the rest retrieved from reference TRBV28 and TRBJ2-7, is DVKVTQSSRYLVKRTGEKVFLECVQDMDHENMFWYRQDPGLGLRLIYFSYDVKMKEKGDIPEGYSVSREKKERFSLILESASTNQTSMYLCASSPPEAGSSYEQYFGPGTRLTVT.

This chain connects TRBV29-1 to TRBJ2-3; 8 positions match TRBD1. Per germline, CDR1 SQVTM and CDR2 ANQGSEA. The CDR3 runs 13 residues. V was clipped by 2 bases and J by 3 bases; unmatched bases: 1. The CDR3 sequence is CSVERQGTDTQYF. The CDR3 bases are TGCAGCGTTGAAAGACAGGGGACAGATACGCAGTATTTT.

The CDR3 protein is CASSQDPGETQYF. The CDR3 nucleotides read TGTGCCAGCAGCCAGGACCCGGGGGAGACCCAGTACTTC. The V gene is TRBV11-2, the J gene TRBJ2-5, with a possible D match to TRBD2 (5 bases). The germline CDR1 and CDR2 sequences are SGHAT and FQNNGV. This CDR3 region has 13 residues. Trimming took 5 bases from V and 5 from J, leaving 12 bases between them.

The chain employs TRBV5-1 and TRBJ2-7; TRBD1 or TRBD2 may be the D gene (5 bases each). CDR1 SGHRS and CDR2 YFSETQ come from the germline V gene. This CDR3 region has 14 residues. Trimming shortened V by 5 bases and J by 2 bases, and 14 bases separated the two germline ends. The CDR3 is CASRSGTPTYEQYF. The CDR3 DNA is TGCGCCAGCAGGTCTGGGACCCCCACCTACGAGCAGTACTTC.

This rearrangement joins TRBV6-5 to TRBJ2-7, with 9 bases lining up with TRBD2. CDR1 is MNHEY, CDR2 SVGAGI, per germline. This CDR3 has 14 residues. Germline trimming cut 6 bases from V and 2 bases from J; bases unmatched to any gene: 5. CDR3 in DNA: TGTGCCAGCAGGCCGGGACTAGCTACCTACGAGCAGTACTTC. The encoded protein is CASRPGLATYEQYF.

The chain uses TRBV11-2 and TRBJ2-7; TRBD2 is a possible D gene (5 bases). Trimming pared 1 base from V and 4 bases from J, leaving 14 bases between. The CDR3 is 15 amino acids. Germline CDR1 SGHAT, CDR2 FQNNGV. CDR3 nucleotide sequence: TGTGCCAGCAGCTTAGTTTTGGTTCGGGGTTACGAGCAGTACTTC. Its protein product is CASSLVLVRGYEQYF.

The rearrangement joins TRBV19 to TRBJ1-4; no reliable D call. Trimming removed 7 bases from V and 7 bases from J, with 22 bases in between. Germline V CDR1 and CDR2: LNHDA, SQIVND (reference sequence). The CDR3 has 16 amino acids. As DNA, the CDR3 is TGTGCCAGTAACCCACTTCCGGGGTTCAGACGTGAAAAACTGTTTTTT. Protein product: CASNPLPGFRREKLFF. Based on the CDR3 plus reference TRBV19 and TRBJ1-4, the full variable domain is DGGITQSPKYLFRKEGQNVTLSCEQNLNHDAMYWYRQDPGQGLRLIYYSQIVNDFQKGDIAEGYSVSREKKESFPLTVTSAQKNPTAFYLCASNPLPGFRREKLFFGSGTQLSVL.

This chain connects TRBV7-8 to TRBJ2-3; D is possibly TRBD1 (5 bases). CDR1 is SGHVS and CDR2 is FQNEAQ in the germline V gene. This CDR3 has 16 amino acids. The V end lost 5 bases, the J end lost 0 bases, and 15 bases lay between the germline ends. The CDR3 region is CASSQKQAASTDTQYF. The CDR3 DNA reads TGTGCCAGCAGCCAAAAACAGGCAGCTAGCACAGATACGCAGTATTTT.